A single sample gave rise to the 21 T cell receptor beta chains below, sequenced in a study of OX40 agonist ivuxolimab in advanced cancers. The assay was immunoSEQ multiplex PCR, and TCRdb's table has in-frame clones only and misses some. This sample yields about 60,000 clones, of which more than 80% are seen a single time; around 14% belongs to the top ten. The source was CD4+ or CD8+ T cells sorted from blood, collected in a trial of the OX40 agonist ivuxolimab. These receptors were obtained from an adult with an advanced solid tumor such as melanoma, head and neck, liver or kidney cancer.

This chain connects TRBV7-2 to TRBJ2-3; D not certain. The V gene lost 5 bases and the J gene lost 5 bases, with 8 bases spanning the gap. CDR1 and CDR2 (germline): SGHTA, FQGNSA. The CDR3 is made up of 12 amino acids. This CDR3 is CASSLLLDTQYF. The CDR3 DNA reads TGTGCCAGCAGCCTTCTCTTAGATACGCAGTATTTT.

This clone was counted once. V usage is TRBV7-8 and J usage is TRBJ1-4; D unclear. The germline V gene has CDR1 SGHVS and CDR2 FQNEAQ. V lost 1 base and J lost 8, with 8 bases in between. CDR3 length: 13 amino acids. Written as DNA, the CDR3 is TGTGCCAGCAGCTTAGGTCTCGGGGAAAAACTGTTTTTT. Protein: CASSLGLGEKLFF. Looking up the rest from reference TRBV7-8 and TRBJ1-4 gives the full variable domain: GAGVSQSPRYKVAKRGQDVALRCDPISGHVSLFWYQQALGQGPEFLTYFQNEAQLDKSGLPSDRFFAERPEGSVSTLKIQRTQQEDSAVYLCASSLGLGEKLFFGSGTQLSVL.

The chain carries TRBV6-5 and TRBJ1-5; no definite D call. This CDR3 comprises 15 residues. V lost 2 bases and J 0 bases, leaving 8 bases between the germline ends. Germline V gene sequence: CDR1 MNHEY, CDR2 SVGAGI. The CDR3 nucleotides are TGTGCCAGCAGTTACGCAGCGAATAGCAATCAGCCCCAGCATTTT. It codes for CASSYAANSNQPQHF.

V and J are TRBV19 and TRBJ2-3, with 10 bases lining up with TRBD2. Germline V gene data show CDR1 as LNHDA and CDR2 as SQIVND (reference sequence). The CDR3 consists of 16 residues. V dropped 4 bases and J dropped 4; count of bases not matched to a gene: 8. CDR3 bases: TGTGCCAGTAGTACACGGACTAGCGGATTATCAGATACGCAGTATTTT. Amino acids: CASSTRTSGLSDTQYF.

The chain uses TRBV19 and TRBJ1-4; TRBD1 might be the D (6 bases). The CDR3 runs to 14 residues. Per germline, CDR1 LNHDA and CDR2 SQIVND (reference sequence). With 5 bases removed from V and 7 bases from J, the gap between germline ends came to 14 bases. CDR3 nucleotide sequence: TGTGCCAGTAGTTACAGGGCCCTGTCTGAAAAACTGTTTTTT. It encodes CASSYRALSEKLFF. The full variable domain, rest sourced from reference TRBV19 and TRBJ1-4, is DGGITQSPKYLFRKEGQNVTLSCEQNLNHDAMYWYRQDPGQGLRLIYYSQIVNDFQKGDIAEGYSVSREKKESFPLTVTSAQKNPTAFYLCASSYRALSEKLFFGSGTQLSVL.

This chain links TRBV10-3 with TRBJ2-2; unclear D gene. CDR3 size: 12 residues. Trimming cost V 2 bases and J 6 bases, with 4 bases left between them. CDR1 is ENHRY and CDR2 is SYGVKD in the germline V gene. The CDR3 coding sequence is TGTGCCATCAGTGAGAGCGCCGGGGAGCTGTTTTTT. Encoded protein: CAISESAGELFF.

The J gene is TRBJ1-2, the V gene TRBV6-5, with D maybe TRBD1 (6 bases). Deletions cut 0 bases from V and 8 bases from J, with 13 bases between. Germline V gene sequence: CDR1 MNHEY, CDR2 SVGAGI. The CDR3 extends over 14 amino acids. The DNA of the CDR3 is TGTGCCAGCAGTTACTCGGGGGGGCCGGGCGGCTACACCTTC. Translating it yields CASSYSGGPGGYTF.

This clone was seen a handful of times. V usage is TRBV28 and J usage is TRBJ1-1; possibly TRBD1 for D (5 bases). The CDR3 has 13 residues. Germline V gene data show CDR1 as MDHEN and CDR2 as SYDVKM. The V gene lost 3 bases and the J gene lost 11 bases, with 16 bases spanning the gap. CDR3 protein: CASSLVTGPGAFF. CDR3 coding DNA: TGTGCCAGCAGTTTGGTTACAGGACCAGGGGCTTTCTTT.

The rearrangement uses TRBV5-6 and TRBJ2-7; D uncertain. V lost 4 bases to trimming and J lost 4 bases, with 9 bases between them. The CDR3 sequence is 12 residues long. Germline V gives CDR1 SGHDT, CDR2 YYEEEE. The CDR3 region is CASSQPNYEQYF. CDR3 nucleotides: TGTGCCAGCAGCCAGCCTAATTACGAGCAGTACTTC.

The genes are TRBV5-1 and TRBJ2-1; D unresolved. CDR3 length: 12 amino acids. Between the trimmed V and J ends, which lost 6 bases and 7 bases, there was a span of 11 bases. Per germline, CDR1 SGHRS and CDR2 YFSETQ. The CDR3 DNA reads as TGCGCCAGCACAAGGGATGGAAATGAGCAGTTCTTC. Amino acid sequence: CASTRDGNEQFF.

The chain has TRBV12-5 and TRBJ2-1; 11 bases match TRBD2. CDR1 is LGHNT and CDR2 is FRNRAP in the germline V gene. Unmatched junction bases numbered 6, after V lost 6 bases and J lost 5 bases. The CDR3 spans 15 residues. CDR3 DNA: TGTGCTAGTGGCAAGGGACTAGCGGCAAACAATGAGCAGTTCTTC. It is translated as CASGKGLAANNEQFF.

The genes are TRBV15 and TRBJ2-1; 7 bases fit TRBD2. Germline loops: CDR1 LNHNV, CDR2 YYDKDF (reference sequence). Trimming cost V 7 bases and J 2 bases; bases outside gene matches: 5. The CDR3 runs to 14 residues. The CDR3 here is CATKAGVAYNEQFF. As DNA, the CDR3 is TGTGCCACCAAGGCGGGAGTGGCCTACAATGAGCAGTTCTTC. Together with reference TRBV15 and TRBJ2-1, the CDR3 gives the full variable domain: DAMVIQNPRYQVTQFGKPVTLSCSQTLNHNVMYWYQQKSSQAPKLLFHYYDKDFNNEADTPDNFQSRRPNTSFCFLDIRSPGLGDTAMYLCATKAGVAYNEQFFGPGTRLTVL.

V and J are TRBV27 and TRBJ2-3, with 11 bases matching TRBD2. V lost 6 bases to trimming and J lost 2 bases; unmatched junction nucleotides: 7. Germline CDR1 and CDR2: MNHEY and SMNVEV (reference sequence). The CDR3 consists of 16 residues. This CDR3 is CASRLRLAGYTDTQYF. The CDR3 coding sequence is TGTGCCAGCAGGCTCCGACTAGCGGGATACACAGATACGCAGTATTTT.

The CDR3 is CASSQVGAGYKNIQYF. The CDR3 DNA follows: TGTGCCAGCAGCCAAGTAGGGGCGGGATACAAAAACATTCAGTACTTC. The chain couples TRBV4-2 to TRBJ2-4, with TRBD2 as a possible D gene (6 bases). The germline CDR1 and CDR2 sequences are LGHNA and YNFKEQ. Trimming removed 1 base from V and 3 bases from J, with 13 bases in between. There are 16 residues in the CDR3.

The rearrangement links TRBV18 to TRBJ1-1; no clear D gene. V lost 3 bases to trimming and J lost 4 bases, with 15 bases between them. The germline gives CDR1 KGHSH, CDR2 LQKENI. The CDR3 loop spans 15 amino acids. As DNA, the CDR3 is TGTGCCAGCTCACCCTCCTCGGGTCGAATCACTGAAGCTTTCTTT. It translates to CASSPSSGRITEAFF.

V and J are TRBV14 and TRBJ2-7; D gene unclear. V lost 4 bases to trimming and J lost 7 bases, with 11 bases between them. The CDR3 covers 12 residues. From germline, CDR1 is SGHDN and CDR2 FVKESK. CDR3 coding DNA: TGTGCCAGCAGCCCCGGACCAAGGGAGCAGTACTTC. Translating it yields CASSPGPREQYF.

The rearrangement links TRBV18 to TRBJ1-1; 9 nucleotides line up with TRBD1. The CDR3 length is 15 residues. Germline V gene sequence: CDR1 KGHSH, CDR2 LQKENI. After removal of 3 bases from V and 2 bases from J, the junction contained 4 bases not matched to a gene. CDR3 coding DNA: TGTGCCAGCTCACCTGGGACAGGGAGAAACACTGAAGCTTTCTTT. Its translation: CASSPGTGRNTEAFF. Complete variable domain (other parts from reference TRBV18 and TRBJ1-1): NAGVMQNPRHLVRRRGQEARLRCSPMKGHSHVYWYRQLPEEGLKFMVYLQKENIIDESGMPKERFSAEFPKEGPSILRIQQVVRGDSAAYFCASSPGTGRNTEAFFGQGTRLTVV.

The chain uses TRBV6-5 and TRBJ2-3, with D perhaps TRBD2 (5 bases). With 9 bases removed from V and 0 bases from J, the gap between germline ends came to 13 bases. CDR1 is MNHEY and CDR2 is SVGAGI in the germline V gene. The CDR3 has 14 amino acids. The CDR3 nucleotides are TGTGCCAGTAAGGACTCTCCTAGCACAGATACGCAGTATTTT. It encodes CASKDSPSTDTQYF.

The rearrangement links TRBV28 to TRBJ1-4, with a weak D call TRBD1 (6 bases). V shed 7 bases and J shed 10 bases, with 22 bases lying between them. This CDR3 contains 15 residues. Germline V lookup: CDR1 MDHEN, CDR2 SYDVKM. CDR3 DNA sequence: TGTGCCAGCATGCCTTCCCGGGCCCGAGGGGGAAAACTGTTTTTT. Translated, it gives CASMPSRARGGKLFF.

The chain recombines TRBV4-3 with TRBJ2-3; 7 nucleotides agree with TRBD2. The CDR3 is made up of 18 amino acids. V was pared by 1 base and J by 4 bases, with 14 bases of the junction left unmatched. Germline V gene data show CDR1 as LGHNA and CDR2 as YSLEER. The CDR3 DNA is TGCGCCAGCAGCCAAGCCACCAAGGGGACCCGGGGGGCAGATACGCAGTATTTT. Its protein product is CASSQATKGTRGADTQYF.

This clone came up once. The chain recombines TRBV9 with TRBJ2-2; no clear D gene. V was clipped by 4 bases and J by 3 bases, with 10 bases between them. The CDR3 loop spans 14 amino acids. The germline gives CDR1 SGDLS, CDR2 YYNGEE. The CDR3 sequence: CASSHIGDTGELFF. The CDR3 DNA sequence: TGTGCCAGCAGCCACATCGGCGACACCGGGGAGCTGTTTTTT. Drawing the rest from reference TRBV9 and TRBJ2-2, the complete variable domain is DSGVTQTPKHLITATGQRVTLRCSPRSGDLSVYWYQQSLDQGLQFLIQYYNGEERAKGNILERFSAQQFPDLHSELNLSSLELGDSALYFCASSHIGDTGELFFGEGSRLTVL.